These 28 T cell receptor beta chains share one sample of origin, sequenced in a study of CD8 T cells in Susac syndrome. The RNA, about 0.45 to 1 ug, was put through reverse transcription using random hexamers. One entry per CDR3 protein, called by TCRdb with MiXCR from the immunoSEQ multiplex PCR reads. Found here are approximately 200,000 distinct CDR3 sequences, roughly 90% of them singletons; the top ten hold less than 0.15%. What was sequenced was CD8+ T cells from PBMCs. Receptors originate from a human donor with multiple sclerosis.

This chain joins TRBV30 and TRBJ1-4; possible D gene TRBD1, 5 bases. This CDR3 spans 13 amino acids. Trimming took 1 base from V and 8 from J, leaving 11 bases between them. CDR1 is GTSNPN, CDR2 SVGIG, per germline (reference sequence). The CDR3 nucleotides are TGTGCCTGGAGTGCACAGGACTTGGAAAAACTGTTTTTT. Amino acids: CAWSAQDLEKLFF.

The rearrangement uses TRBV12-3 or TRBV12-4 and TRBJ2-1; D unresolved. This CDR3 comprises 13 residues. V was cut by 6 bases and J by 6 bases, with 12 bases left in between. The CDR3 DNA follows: TGTGCCAGCAGCCGTGAAAAGGCCAATGAGCAGTTCTTC. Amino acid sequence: CASSREKANEQFF.

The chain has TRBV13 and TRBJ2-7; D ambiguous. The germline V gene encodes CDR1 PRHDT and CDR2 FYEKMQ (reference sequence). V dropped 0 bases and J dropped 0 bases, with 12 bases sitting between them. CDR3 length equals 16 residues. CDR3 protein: CASSLGSDSSSYEQYF. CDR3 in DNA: TGTGCCAGCAGCTTAGGGTCTGACTCGAGCTCCTACGAGCAGTACTTC. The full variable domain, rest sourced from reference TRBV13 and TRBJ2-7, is AAGVIQSPRHLIKEKRETATLKCYPIPRHDTVYWYQQGPGQDPQFLISFYEKMQSDKGSIPDRFSAQQFSDYHSELNMSSLELGDSALYFCASSLGSDSSSYEQYFGPGTRLTVT.

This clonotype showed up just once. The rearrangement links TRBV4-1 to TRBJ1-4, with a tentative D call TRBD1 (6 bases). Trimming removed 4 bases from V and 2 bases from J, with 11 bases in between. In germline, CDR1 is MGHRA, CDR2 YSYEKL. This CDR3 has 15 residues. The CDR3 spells CASSPGTITNEKLFF. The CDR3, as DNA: TGCGCCAGCAGCCCCGGGACAATCACTAATGAAAAACTGTTTTTT.

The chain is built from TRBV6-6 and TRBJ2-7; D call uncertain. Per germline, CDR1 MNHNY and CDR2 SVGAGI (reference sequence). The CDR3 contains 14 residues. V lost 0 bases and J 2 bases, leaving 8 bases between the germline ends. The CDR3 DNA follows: TGTGCCAGCAGTTACTCGGCCGTAGCCTACGAGCAGTACTTC. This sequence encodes CASSYSAVAYEQYF.

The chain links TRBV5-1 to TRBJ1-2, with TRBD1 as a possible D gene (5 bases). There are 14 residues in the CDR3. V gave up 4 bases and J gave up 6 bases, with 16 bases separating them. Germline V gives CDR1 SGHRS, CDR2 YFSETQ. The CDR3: CASSHGQGEDGYTF. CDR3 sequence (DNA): TGCGCCAGCAGCCATGGGCAGGGAGAAGATGGCTACACCTTC.

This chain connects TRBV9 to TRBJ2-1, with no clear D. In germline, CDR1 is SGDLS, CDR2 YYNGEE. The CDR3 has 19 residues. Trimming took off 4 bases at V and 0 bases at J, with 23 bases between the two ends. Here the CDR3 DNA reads TGTGCCAGCAGCCCCCCGTGGACCGAACAGAGCCGCTCCTACAATGAGCAGTTCTTC. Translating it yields CASSPPWTEQSRSYNEQFF. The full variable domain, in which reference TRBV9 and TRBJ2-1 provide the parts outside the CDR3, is DSGVTQTPKHLITATGQRVTLRCSPRSGDLSVYWYQQSLDQGLQFLIQYYNGEERAKGNILERFSAQQFPDLHSELNLSSLELGDSALYFCASSPPWTEQSRSYNEQFFGPGTRLTVL.

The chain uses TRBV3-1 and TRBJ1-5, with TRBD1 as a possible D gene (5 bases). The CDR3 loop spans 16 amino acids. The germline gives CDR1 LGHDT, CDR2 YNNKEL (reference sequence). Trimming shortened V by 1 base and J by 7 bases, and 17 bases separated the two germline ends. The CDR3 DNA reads TGTGCCAGCAGCCAAGCCTCAGGGCGCCCGGGACAGCCCCAGCATTTT. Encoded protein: CASSQASGRPGQPQHF.

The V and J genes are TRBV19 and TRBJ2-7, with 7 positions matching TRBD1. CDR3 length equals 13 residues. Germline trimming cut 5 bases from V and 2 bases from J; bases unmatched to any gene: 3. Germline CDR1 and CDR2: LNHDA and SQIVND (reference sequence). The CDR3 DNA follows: TGTGCCAGTAGTCCCCAGGGGGCCTACGAGCAGTACTTC. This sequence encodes CASSPQGAYEQYF.

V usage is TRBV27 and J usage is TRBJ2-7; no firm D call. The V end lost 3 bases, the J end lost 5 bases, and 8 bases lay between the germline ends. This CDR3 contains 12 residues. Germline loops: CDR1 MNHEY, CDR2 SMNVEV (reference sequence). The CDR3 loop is CASSLYSDEQYF. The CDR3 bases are TGTGCCAGCAGTTTGTATTCGGACGAGCAGTACTTC.

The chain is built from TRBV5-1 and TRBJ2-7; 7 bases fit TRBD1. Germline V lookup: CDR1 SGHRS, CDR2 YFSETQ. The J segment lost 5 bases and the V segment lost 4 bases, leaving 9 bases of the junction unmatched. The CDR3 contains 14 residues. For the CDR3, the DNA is TGCGCCAGCAGCGTGGGGCAGGGGGTGGACGAGCAGTACTTC. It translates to CASSVGQGVDEQYF.

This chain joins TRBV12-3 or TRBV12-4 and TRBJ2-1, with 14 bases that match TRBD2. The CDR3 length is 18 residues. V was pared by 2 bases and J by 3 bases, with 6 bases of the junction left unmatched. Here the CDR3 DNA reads TGTGCCAGCAGTTTATTGGGACTAGCGGGAGATTACTACAATGAGCAGTTCTTC. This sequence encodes CASSLLGLAGDYYNEQFF.

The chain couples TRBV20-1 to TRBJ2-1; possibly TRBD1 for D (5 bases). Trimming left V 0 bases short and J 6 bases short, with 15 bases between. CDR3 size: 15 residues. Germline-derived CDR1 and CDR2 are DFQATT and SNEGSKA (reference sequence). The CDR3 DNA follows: TGCAGTGCTAGAGATGTAGGGGTATTGGGCAATGAGCAGTTCTTC. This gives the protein CSARDVGVLGNEQFF.

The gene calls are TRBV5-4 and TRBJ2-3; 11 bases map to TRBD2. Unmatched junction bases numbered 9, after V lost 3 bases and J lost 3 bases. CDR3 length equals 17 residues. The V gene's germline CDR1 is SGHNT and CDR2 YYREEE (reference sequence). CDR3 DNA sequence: TGTGCCAGCAGCTCCACACTAGCGGGGGCCTTGACAGATACGCAGTATTTT. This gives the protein CASSSTLAGALTDTQYF.

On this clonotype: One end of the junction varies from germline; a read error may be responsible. Here the CDR3 reads CANSSTGTSLSYEQYF. DNA of the CDR3: TGTGCCAACAGTAGCACCGGGACTAGCCTCTCCTACGAGCAGTACTTC. This sequence joins TRBV27 and TRBJ2-7, with 9 bases identical to TRBD2. The CDR3 has 16 residues. CDR1 and CDR2 (germline): MNHEY, SMNVEV (reference sequence).

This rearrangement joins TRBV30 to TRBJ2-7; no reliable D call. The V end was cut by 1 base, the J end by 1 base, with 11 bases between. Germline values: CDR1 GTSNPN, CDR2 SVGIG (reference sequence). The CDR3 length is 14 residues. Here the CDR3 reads CAWSGADFSYEQYF. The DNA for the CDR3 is TGTGCCTGGAGTGGGGCAGACTTTTCCTACGAGCAGTACTTC.

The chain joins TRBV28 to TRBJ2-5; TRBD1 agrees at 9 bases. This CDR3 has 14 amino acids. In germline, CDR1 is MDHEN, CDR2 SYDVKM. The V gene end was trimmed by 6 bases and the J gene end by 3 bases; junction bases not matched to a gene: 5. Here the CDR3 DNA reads TGTGCCAGCAGGCCCGGGACAGGGAAAGAGACCCAGTACTTC. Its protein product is CASRPGTGKETQYF. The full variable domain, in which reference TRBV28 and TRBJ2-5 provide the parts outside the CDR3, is DVKVTQSSRYLVKRTGEKVFLECVQDMDHENMFWYRQDPGLGLRLIYFSYDVKMKEKGDIPEGYSVSREKKERFSLILESASTNQTSMYLCASRPGTGKETQYFGPGTRLLVL.

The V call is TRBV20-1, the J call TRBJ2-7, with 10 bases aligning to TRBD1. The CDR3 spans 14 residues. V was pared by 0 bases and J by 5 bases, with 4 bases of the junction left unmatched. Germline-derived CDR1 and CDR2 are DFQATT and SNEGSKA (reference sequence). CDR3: CSAREVTGGNEQYF. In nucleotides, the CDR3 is TGCAGTGCTAGAGAGGTGACAGGGGGCAACGAGCAGTACTTC.

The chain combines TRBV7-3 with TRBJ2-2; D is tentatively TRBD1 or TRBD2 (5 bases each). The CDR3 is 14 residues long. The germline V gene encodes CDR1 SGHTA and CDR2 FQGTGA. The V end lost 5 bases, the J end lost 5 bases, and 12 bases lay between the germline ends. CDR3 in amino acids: CASSRGGYTGELFF. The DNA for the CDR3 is TGTGCCAGCAGCAGGGGCGGGTATACCGGGGAGCTGTTTTTT.

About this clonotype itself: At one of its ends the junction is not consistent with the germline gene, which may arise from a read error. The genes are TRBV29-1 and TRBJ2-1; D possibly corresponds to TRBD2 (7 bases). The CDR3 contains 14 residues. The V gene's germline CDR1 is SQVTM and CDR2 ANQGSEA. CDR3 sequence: CSVEAGHSYNEQFF. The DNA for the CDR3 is TGCAGCGTGGAAGCGGGACATTCCTACAATGAGCAGTTCTTC.

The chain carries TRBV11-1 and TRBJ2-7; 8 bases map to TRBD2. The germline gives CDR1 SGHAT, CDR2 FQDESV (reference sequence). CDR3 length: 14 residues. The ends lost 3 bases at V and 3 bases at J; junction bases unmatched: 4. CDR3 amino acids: CASSLSGGHYEQYF. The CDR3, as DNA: TGTGCCAGCAGCTTGAGCGGGGGACACTACGAGCAGTACTTC.

CDR3 DNA sequence: TGTGCCAGCAGCCAACCAGGGGGCTTTACTGAAGCTTTCTTT. Amino acids: CASSQPGGFTEAFF. The V and J genes are TRBV14 and TRBJ1-1; 8 bases agree with TRBD1. CDR1 SGHDN and CDR2 FVKESK come from the germline V gene. The CDR3 extends over 14 amino acids. After removal of 2 bases from V and 5 bases from J, the junction contained 4 bases not matched to a gene.

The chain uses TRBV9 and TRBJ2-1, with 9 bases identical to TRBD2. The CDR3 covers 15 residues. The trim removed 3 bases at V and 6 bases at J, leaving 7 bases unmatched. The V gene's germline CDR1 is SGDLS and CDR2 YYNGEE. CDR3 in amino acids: CASSAAGGFFNEQFF. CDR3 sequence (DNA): TGTGCCAGCAGCGCAGCGGGGGGTTTTTTCAATGAGCAGTTCTTC.

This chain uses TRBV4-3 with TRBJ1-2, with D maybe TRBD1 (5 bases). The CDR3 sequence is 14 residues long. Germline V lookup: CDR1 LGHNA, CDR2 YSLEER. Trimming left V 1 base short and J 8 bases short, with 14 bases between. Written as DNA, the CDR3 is TGCGCCAGCAGCCAAGTAAGGGGCGCCGGGGGCTACACCTTC. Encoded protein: CASSQVRGAGGYTF.

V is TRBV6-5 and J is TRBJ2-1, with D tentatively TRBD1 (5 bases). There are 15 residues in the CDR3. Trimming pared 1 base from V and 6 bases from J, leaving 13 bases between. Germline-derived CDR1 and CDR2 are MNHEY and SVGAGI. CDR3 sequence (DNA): TGTGCCAGCAGTTACTTCGGTGAAGGGGCCAATGAGCAGTTCTTC. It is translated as CASSYFGEGANEQFF.

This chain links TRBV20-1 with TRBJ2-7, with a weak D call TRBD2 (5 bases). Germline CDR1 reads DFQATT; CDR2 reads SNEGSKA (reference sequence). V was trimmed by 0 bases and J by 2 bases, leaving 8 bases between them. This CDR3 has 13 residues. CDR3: CSAREVGAYEQYF. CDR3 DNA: TGCAGTGCTAGAGAGGTCGGGGCCTACGAGCAGTACTTC.

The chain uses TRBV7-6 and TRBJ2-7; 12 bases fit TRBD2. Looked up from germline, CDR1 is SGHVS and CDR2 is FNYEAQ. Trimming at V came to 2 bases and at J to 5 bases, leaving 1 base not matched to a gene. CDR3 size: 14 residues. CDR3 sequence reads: CASSLLAGGNEQYF. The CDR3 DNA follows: TGTGCCAGCAGCTTACTAGCGGGGGGGAACGAGCAGTACTTC.

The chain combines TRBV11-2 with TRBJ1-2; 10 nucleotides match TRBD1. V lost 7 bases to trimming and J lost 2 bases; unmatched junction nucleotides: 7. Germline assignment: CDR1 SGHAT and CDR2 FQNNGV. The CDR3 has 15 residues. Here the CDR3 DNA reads TGTGCCAGCACCCAACCGGGACAGGGGAACTATGGCTACACCTTC. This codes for CASTQPGQGNYGYTF.